This TCR beta chain emerged from a study of blood T cell repertoires in COVID-19. Whole-study context: The United States, Italy and Spain provided the acute and convalescent COVID-19 samples.

Sequencing was performed with immunoSEQ multiplex PCR; in TCRdb, only in-frame clones are kept and a portion is missing. Seen here are hundreds of thousands of clones, about 85% observed once, and the top ten hold nearly 2%. Study members were between roughly 18 and 100 years old and lived in 25 or so US regions. The receptor comes from a woman under 30 with acute COVID-19. Input material: PBMCs or T cells enriched from blood (not recorded which).

The CDR3: CASTLEGTGTLNYGYTF. DNA for the CDR3: TGTGCCAGTACCCTCGAAGGGACAGGGACCCTCAACTATGGCTACACCTTC. The V gene is TRBV19, the J gene TRBJ1-2; TRBD1 aligns across 9 bases. Germline loops: CDR1 LNHDA, CDR2 SQIVND (reference sequence). V dropped 7 bases and J dropped 2; count of bases not matched to a gene: 14. The CDR3 is 17 residues long.